Sequencing of this T cell receptor (beta chain) was carried out in a study of cytomegalovirus exposure and HLA in healthy donors. The CDR3 runs 15 residues. J gave up 0 bases and V 4 bases, and 7 bases lay outside the gene matches. Germline CDR1 and CDR2: SGHRS and YFSETQ. TCRdb's table, derived via immunoSEQ multiplex PCR, lists solely in-frame clones and lacks some. The sample lists 220,000 or so clones; around four fifths were seen once. The J gene is TRBJ2-7, the V gene TRBV5-1; 7 nucleotides agree with TRBD1. Sequenced material: PBMCs. This clonotype was obtained from a woman under 40 in good health and CMV-seropositive. The CDR3 is CASSMNRDSSYEQYF. The CDR3 DNA reads as TGCGCCAGCAGCATGAACCGGGACAGCTCCTACGAGCAGTACTTC.